These T cell receptor beta chains were read from a single sample in a study of technical replicates of blood from a handful of donors. Clones were read by immunoSEQ multiplex PCR, and TCRdb kept only the in-frame ones, dropping some. The sample shows some 73,000 clones, 85% to 95% of them seen only once. The sequenced material came from PBMCs. These TCRs come from a human donor in good health. Some clones in this sample may be carry-over from other donors' samples. Each CDR3 is given with its conserved first and last residue. The D gene is left open where the match is weak. Some rows have no size entry. The others give once, few or many, or a class for an expanded clone.

NA	TRBV4-3	TRBJ1-1	TRBD1	CASSQEGSGQGTEAFF	TGCGCCAGCAGCCAAGAAGGCTCGGGACAGGGAACTGAAGCTTTCTTT
NA	TRBV7-7	TRBJ2-5	TRBD2	CASSPGGGQETQYF	TGTGCCAGCAGCCCCGGGGGGGGCCAAGAGACCCAGTACTTC
NA	TRBV10-3	TRBJ2-5	TRBD2	CAISPGLAGGPPQETQYF	TGTGCCATCAGTCCCGGACTAGCGGGGGGCCCCCCTCAAGAGACCCAGTACTTC
NA	TRBV5-1	TRBJ1-2	NA	CASSPVLGGGYTF	TGCGCCAGCAGCCCCGTGTTAGGGGGTGGCTACACCTTC
once	TRBV6-1	TRBJ2-1	TRBD2	CASSSGTSGDNEQFF	TGTGCCAGCAGTTCCGGGACTAGCGGTGACAATGAGCAGTTCTTC
NA	TRBV12-2	TRBJ2-7	NA	CASRFGLAPGEQYF	TGTGCAAGTCGCTTCGGACTAGCGCCAGGGGAGCAGTACTTC
few	TRBV14	TRBJ1-2	NA	CASRMSGGNGYTF	TGTGCCAGCAGGATGTCCGGGGGTAACGGCTACACCTTC
NA	TRBV7-9	TRBJ1-1	NA	CASSPRGRSGTEAFF	TGTGCCAGCAGCCCCCGCGGCAGGTCGGGGACTGAAGCTTTCTTT
NA	TRBV5-1	TRBJ2-1	TRBD2	CASSLALSSGSSDEQFF	TGCGCCAGCAGTCTGGCCCTCTCTAGCGGGAGTAGTGATGAGCAGTTCTTC
NA	TRBV6-1	TRBJ1-6	NA	CASSELRQPWVRISPLHF	TGTGCCAGCAGTGAGCTACGACAGCCATGGGTCCGGATTTCACCCCTCCACTTT
NA	TRBV6-6	TRBJ2-1	NA	CASTRRGDFTYNEQFF	TGTGCCAGCACCAGACGAGGGGACTTTACCTACAATGAGCAGTTCTTC
NA	TRBV6-1	TRBJ1-4	TRBD1	CASRRTGGNEKLFF	TGTGCCAGCAGGAGGACAGGGGGAAATGAAAAACTGTTTTTT
NA	TRBV2	TRBJ1-1	NA	CASRKTGLAGTEAFF	TGTGCCAGCAGGAAGACAGGTCTTGCGGGCACTGAAGCTTTCTTT
NA	TRBV27	TRBJ1-4	TRBD1	CASGLPPGTANEKLFF	TGTGCCAGCGGCCTTCCCCCAGGGACAGCTAATGAAAAACTGTTTTTT
NA	TRBV11-2	TRBJ2-1	TRBD2	CASAIQGLGLSYNEQFF	TGTGCCAGCGCTATACAGGGACTAGGTCTCTCCTACAATGAGCAGTTCTTC
NA	TRBV19	TRBJ2-7	TRBD1	CASSITGTGAHEQYF	TGTGCCAGTAGTATAACCGGGACAGGGGCTCACGAGCAGTACTTC
NA	TRBV30	TRBJ1-3	NA	CAWTTGTGNTIYF	TGTGCTTGGACAACGGGGACTGGAAACACCATATATTTT
NA	TRBV2	TRBJ2-3	NA	CASSAAGQVSTDTQYF	TGTGCCAGCAGTGCCGCGGGTCAGGTTAGCACAGATACGCAGTATTTT
few	TRBV5-1	TRBJ2-7	TRBD1	CASSSSTGAYAEQYF	TGCGCCAGCAGCAGTTCGACAGGGGCATACGCCGAGCAGTACTTC
NA	TRBV4-2	TRBJ2-7	TRBD2	CASSQGLLRTSGGANEQYF	TGTGCCAGCAGCCAAGGCCTACTGAGGACTAGCGGGGGGGCCAACGAGCAGTACTTC
NA	TRBV10-2	TRBJ2-1	TRBD2	CASSERSGRYNEQFF	TGCGCCAGCAGTGAGAGGAGCGGGAGATACAATGAGCAGTTCTTC
NA	TRBV5-4	TRBJ2-7	NA	CASSWGPGNEQYF	TGTGCCAGCAGCTGGGGCCCAGGGAACGAGCAGTACTTC
NA	TRBV7-2	TRBJ2-6	NA	CASSQGYSGANVLTF	TGTGCCAGCAGCCAGGGGTACTCTGGGGCCAACGTCCTGACTTTC
NA	TRBV5-5	TRBJ1-2	NA	CASRFFGGDIYGYTF	TGTGCCAGCAGATTTTTTGGGGGGGACATTTATGGCTACACCTTC
once	TRBV5-8	TRBJ2-3	NA	CASSLRQSTDTQYF	TGTGCCAGCAGCCTCAGACAGAGCACAGATACGCAGTATTTT
NA	TRBV9	TRBJ1-6	TRBD1	CASSVSWDSNSPLHF	TGTGCCAGCAGCGTCTCGTGGGACAGTAATTCACCCCTCCACTTT
NA	TRBV9	TRBJ2-2	TRBD2	CASSTLAGGSAGELFF	TGTGCCAGCAGCACACTAGCGGGGGGGTCGGCCGGGGAGCTGTTTTTT
NA	TRBV9	TRBJ2-7	NA	CASSVVVRGIYEQYF	TGTGCCAGCAGCGTAGTAGTTAGAGGGATCTACGAGCAGTACTTC
NA	TRBV5-1	TRBJ2-3	TRBD2	CASNRAGFTDTQYF	TGCGCCAGCAACCGAGCGGGGTTCACAGATACGCAGTATTTT
NA	TRBV9	TRBJ1-6	NA	CASSAYRDSPLHF	TGTGCCAGCAGCGCATACAGGGATTCACCCCTCCACTTT
NA	TRBV2	TRBJ2-6	NA	CAREERLSGANVLTF	TGTGCCAGAGAGGAACGGCTCTCTGGGGCCAACGTCCTGACTTTC
NA	TRBV12-5	TRBJ2-7	TRBD1	CASGLWDRGFYEQYF	TGTGCTAGTGGTTTGTGGGACAGGGGTTTCTACGAGCAGTACTTC
NA	TRBV2	TRBJ1-2	NA	CASREAFNYGYTF	TGTGCCAGCAGAGAGGCATTTAACTATGGCTACACCTTC
NA	TRBV11-3	TRBJ2-7	NA	CASSLDQEQYF	TGTGCCAGCAGCTTAGATCAGGAGCAGTACTTC
NA	TRBV18	TRBJ1-5	TRBD1	CASSNDRDQPQHF	TGTGCCAGCTCTAATGACAGGGATCAGCCCCAGCATTTT
NA	TRBV4-2	TRBJ2-3	TRBD2	CASSQAGLAGGRTDTQYF	TGTGCCAGCAGCCAAGCGGGACTAGCGGGGGGGCGCACAGATACGCAGTATTTT
NA	TRBV7-2	TRBJ2-7	NA	CASSLMSGSFYEQYF	TGTGCCAGCAGCTTAATGTCAGGCTCCTTCTACGAGCAGTACTTC
NA	TRBV29-1	TRBJ2-7	TRBD2	CSGTSGALYEQYF	TGCAGCGGGACTAGCGGGGCTCTCTACGAGCAGTACTTC
once	TRBV7-2	TRBJ2-2	NA	CASSLAASVFRTGELFF	TGTGCCAGCAGCTTAGCTGCTAGTGTGTTTCGGACCGGGGAGCTGTTTTTT
few	TRBV5-8	TRBJ1-4	NA	CASSLGRASNEKLFF	TGTGCCAGCAGCCTGGGCAGGGCGAGCAATGAAAAACTGTTTTTT
NA	TRBV28	TRBJ1-2	TRBD1	CASSSGDRVNYGYTF	TGTGCCAGCAGTTCCGGGGACAGAGTGAACTATGGCTACACCTTC
NA	TRBV10-3	TRBJ1-6	NA	CAIRGTSSNSPLHF	TGTGCCATCAGGGGGACATCTTCGAATTCACCCCTCCACTTT
NA	TRBV15	TRBJ2-1	TRBD2	CATSPWREGRYNEQFF	TGTGCCACCAGCCCCTGGCGGGAGGGCCGCTACAATGAGCAGTTCTTC
NA	TRBV18	TRBJ1-1	NA	CATSPDGGLNTEAFF	TGTGCCACCTCGCCCGACGGGGGATTGAACACTGAAGCTTTCTTT
NA	TRBV18	TRBJ2-7	TRBD2	CASSPQSGRRYEQYF	TGTGCCAGCTCACCACAATCCGGGAGGCGGTACGAGCAGTACTTC
NA	TRBV7-2	TRBJ1-1	NA	CASSFGRTLEAFF	TGTGCCAGCAGCTTCGGACGGACTCTCGAAGCTTTCTTT
NA	TRBV5-1	TRBJ2-1	TRBD2	CASSWGLAGGPSNEQFF	TGCGCCAGCAGCTGGGGACTAGCGGGGGGGCCTAGCAATGAGCAGTTCTTC
NA	TRBV6-5	TRBJ2-1	NA	CASSTIGAAEQFF	TGTGCCAGCAGTACAATTGGCGCGGCTGAGCAGTTCTTC
NA	TRBV7-2	TRBJ1-5	NA	CASSLNPGINQPQHF	TGTGCCAGCAGCTTAAATCCCGGGATCAATCAGCCCCAGCATTTT
NA	TRBV5-1	TRBJ2-7	NA	CASSLEPLGGLGEQYF	TGCGCCAGCAGCTTGGAACCTCTGGGGGGGCTGGGGGAGCAGTACTTC
NA	TRBV9	TRBJ2-2	TRBD2	CASSVGLAGGPYTGELFF	TGTGCCAGCAGCGTCGGCCTAGCGGGGGGGCCATACACCGGGGAGCTGTTTTTT
NA	TRBV19	TRBJ1-1	TRBD1	CASSMSGQGNTEAFF	TGTGCCAGTAGTATGTCAGGACAGGGGAACACTGAAGCTTTCTTT
NA	TRBV7-6	TRBJ2-6	TRBD2	CASSHLTSGRASGANVLTF	TGTGCCAGCAGCCACCTGACTAGCGGGAGGGCCTCTGGGGCCAACGTCCTGACTTTC
NA	TRBV7-9	TRBJ2-7	TRBD2	CASSPRLAGSEQYF	TGTGCCAGCAGCCCCCGACTAGCGGGGTCCGAGCAGTACTTC